A selection of T cell receptor beta chains follows, all from one sample in a study of cytomegalovirus exposure and HLA in healthy donors. Here immunoSEQ multiplex PCR was the method, and the copy in TCRdb shows in-frame clones only, minus some. The sample records about 120,000 clones, roughly three fifths being singletons. Sequencing was done on a sample of PBMCs. These receptors were taken from a woman in her forties in good health and CMV-seropositive. Each CDR3 is given with its conserved first and last residue. D genes are given only for firm matches. Rows give clone size only sometimes, using once, few, many, or a class for an expanded clone.

d_call clone_size j_call v_call cdr3_nt cdr3_aa
TRBD1 . TRBJ1-2 TRBV7-9 TGTGCCAGCAGCTTAGAGGGACAGGGAGCCGGCTACACCTTC CASSLEGQGAGYTF
TRBD1 . TRBJ1-2 TRBV27 TGTGCCAGCAGTTTAACAGGGGGCCCCCACGGCTACACCTTC CASSLTGGPHGYTF
. once TRBJ2-2 TRBV14 TGTGCCAGCAGCACGCGGGACCCTGGGGCCGGGGAGCTGTTTTTT CASSTRDPGAGELFF
. . TRBJ1-4 TRBV2 TGTGCCAGCAGTGACAGGGGCGATGAAAAACTGTTTTTT CASSDRGDEKLFF
. . TRBJ2-7 TRBV11-2 TGTGCCAGCAGCCTCCCGACTAGGGGACCCTACGAGCAGTACTTC CASSLPTRGPYEQYF
TRBD2 . TRBJ2-1 TRBV13 TGTGCCAGCAGCAGAGGACTAGCGGGAGGATTAAATGAGCAGTTCTTC CASSRGLAGGLNEQFF
. . TRBJ1-2 TRBV14 TGTGCCAGCAGCCCCCTGGTCGGGTGGGATGGCTACACCTTC CASSPLVGWDGYTF
TRBD1 . TRBJ2-7 TRBV2 TGTGCCAGCAGTGAACCGGGACAGGTCCCGTTGGAGCCCTACGAGCAGTACTTC CASSEPGQVPLEPYEQYF
TRBD2 . TRBJ2-3 TRBV29-1 TGCAGCGTTGTCTATGGGACTAGCTCTTCGGATACGCAGTATTTT CSVVYGTSSSDTQYF
. . TRBJ1-5 TRBV5-1 TGCGCCAGCAGCCCTGGCACGGACAGCCATAGCAATCAGTCCCAGCATTTT CASSPGTDSHSNQSQHF
. many TRBJ2-5 TRBV6-5 TGTGCCAGCAGTTACTATCCAGGGCGGGAGACCCAGTACTTC CASSYYPGRETQYF
. . TRBJ2-6 TRBV29-1 TGCAGCGTGGGAGCTGGGGCCAACGTCCTGACTTTC CSVGAGANVLTF
. . TRBJ1-3 TRBV4-1 TGCGCCAGCAGCCAAGATCGGGGGTCTGGAAACACCATATATTTT CASSQDRGSGNTIYF
TRBD2 . TRBJ2-2 TRBV7-8 TGTGCCAGCAGACTAGCGGGAGGTAGCGTAAACACCGGGGAGCTGTTTTTT CASRLAGGSVNTGELFF
. . TRBJ2-1 TRBV5-6 TGTGCCAGCAGCTTCCCTCGTGGCCCAGGGCAGTTCTTC CASSFPRGPGQFF
. . TRBJ1-5 TRBV18 TGTGCCAGCTCACCATCGTCACCCCCAGGCAATCAGCCCCAGCATTTT CASSPSSPPGNQPQHF
TRBD1 . TRBJ1-1 TRBV7-8 TGTGCCAGCAGCACCAGACAGGGCGAGGCTTTCTTT CASSTRQGEAFF
TRBD1 . TRBJ2-1 TRBV6-5 TGTGCCAGCAGTTTGGGACAGGGCAATGAGCAGTTCTTC CASSLGQGNEQFF
TRBD1 . TRBJ1-1 TRBV6-5 TGTGCCAGCAGTTACTCACAGGGGTATGAAGCTTTCTTT CASSYSQGYEAFF
. . TRBJ2-1 TRBV19 TGTGCCAGTAGTTCCCAGACAGGCCAGGGCCTCCATGAGCAGTTCTTC CASSSQTGQGLHEQFF
TRBD1 . TRBJ2-2 TRBV10-3 TGTGCCATCAGTGAAATCGTACAGGGGTACACCGGGGAGCTGTTTTTT CAISEIVQGYTGELFF
TRBD2 . TRBJ2-3 TRBV2 TGTGCCAGCACGAGCGGGGGACACACAGATACGCAGTATTTT CASTSGGHTDTQYF
. . TRBJ1-1 TRBV9 TGTGCCAGCAGCGTTGGGTCCGGGGTGAACACTGAAGCTTTCTTT CASSVGSGVNTEAFF
TRBD1 . TRBJ1-1 TRBV6-1 TGTGCCAGCAGTGAAGTCACAGGGGGGATGGGGGCTTTCTTT CASSEVTGGMGAFF
TRBD2 . TRBJ2-7 TRBV6-6 TGTGCCAGCAGCAAAACCGGACTAGTAATCCACGAGCAGTACTTC CASSKTGLVIHEQYF
. . TRBJ2-2 TRBV7-6 TGTGCCAGCAGTCCCGACTCCGGCGCCGGGGAGCTGTTTTTT CASSPDSGAGELFF
TRBD2 . TRBJ2-7 TRBV5-1 TGCGCCAGCAGCCTAACGGGGGGCTACGAGCAGTACTTC CASSLTGGYEQYF
TRBD2 . TRBJ2-3 TRBV2 TGTGCCAGCAGTGAGGGACTAGCGGGAGACACGCAGTATTTT CASSEGLAGDTQYF
. . TRBJ2-7 TRBV6-1 TGTGCCAGCTCCGTCTCCTACGAGCAGTACTTC CASSVSYEQYF
. few TRBJ2-7 TRBV13 TGTGCCAGCAGCCTACCCTACAGGGAAGGGGAAAACGAGCAGTACTTC CASSLPYREGENEQYF
. . TRBJ1-1 TRBV19 TGTGCCAGTAATTTGGGAGGTAACACTGAAGCTTTCTTT CASNLGGNTEAFF
. few TRBJ2-1 TRBV19 TGTGCCAGTAAGCCATTCTCCTACAATGAGCAGTTCTTC CASKPFSYNEQFF
TRBD1 few TRBJ1-3 TRBV5-6 TGTGCCAGCAGCTTGACAGGGGTAAACACCATATATTTT CASSLTGVNTIYF
TRBD1 . TRBJ2-5 TRBV6-1 TGTGCCAGCAGTGCTAGGACAGGGGGTAGAGGCGAGACCCAGTACTTC CASSARTGGRGETQYF
. few TRBJ2-7 TRBV19 TGTGCCAGTAGTATGACGACAGGCGACTTTGGCTACGAGCAGTACTTC CASSMTTGDFGYEQYF
. . TRBJ2-7 TRBV10-3 TGTGCCATCAGTGAGGATCGGGCTAGCGCGAGGGACGAGCAGTACTTC CAISEDRASARDEQYF
. . TRBJ1-4 TRBV7-9 TGTGCCAGCAGCCTCCCCCTTGCTGGGGGGACTAATGAAAAACTGTTTTTT CASSLPLAGGTNEKLFF
. once TRBJ2-7 TRBV11-2 TGTGCCAGCAGCTTGGTACAGGATGGGCAGTACTTC CASSLVQDGQYF
. . TRBJ1-2 TRBV27 TGTGCCAGCAGAACGACAGAAGCCATCGGGGGCTACACCTTC CASRTTEAIGGYTF
. few TRBJ1-5 TRBV19 TGTGCCAGTAGTCGATGGGCTTTCGGACTTAGCAATCAGCCCCAGCATTTT CASSRWAFGLSNQPQHF
TRBD1 . TRBJ1-6 TRBV5-4 TGTGCCAGCAGCTTGGAAGGAACCAGGGGGAAAAATTCACCCCTCCACTTT CASSLEGTRGKNSPLHF
TRBD2 . TRBJ2-1 TRBV27 TGTGCCAGCAGCCAATCCTCTAGCGGGTACAATGAGCAGTTCTTC CASSQSSSGYNEQFF